The subject of this entry is one TCR beta chain. This clone has a single count. Its specific antigen is unknown. The record has no base qualities; no much larger clone is one base away. The cohort was made up of about 670 healthy bone marrow donors. At the time of sampling, all cohort members were nominally healthy, though unrecorded immune exposures were likely present. The donor tested CMV seronegative and was one of the 352 seronegative cohort members. Every donor gave a peripheral blood sample, and the peripheral blood mononuclear cells from that sample were used for TCR beta sequencing. Genomic DNA was extracted from the blood cell samples with the Qiagen DNeasy Blood Extraction Kit. The data belong to a study of cytomegalovirus exposure and HLA in healthy donors (dated by TCRdb to the late 2010s). Notes on the research overall: According to an earlier analysis of several hundred of the donors, 150 million to 200 million T cells yielded 117 million unique TCR beta sequences and approximately 300 Gb of sequence data. Approximately 300 gigabases of sequencing data and roughly 80 million unique TCR sequences made up an early release that covered approximately 650 HLA-typed donors. Of the 398 genotyped donors, approximately 82% fell in the genetic ancestry cluster associated with self-reported Caucasian donors. The study was designed to test whether signatures of past pathogen exposure could be identified by cataloging public T cell receptors. The study profiled the T cell repertoires of under 850 subjects by immunosequencing and related them to cytomegalovirus serostatus. Along with the roughly 670-subject first cohort, a separate validation cohort of 120 different subjects was used. The study combined high-throughput TCR immunosequencing, statistical association of individual TCRs with disease status, and machine learning to predict cytomegalovirus infection status. In a later analysis, previously published TCR beta repertoires from 600 to 850 donors were re-analyzed and high-resolution HLA genotyping was added so that TCR occurrence patterns could be studied. Rather than using new phenotypic data, the later analysis identified candidate immune exposures from TCR beta sequences and from how often those sequences occurred across donors. To decide whether each TCR beta V gene segment behaved as functional or pseudogenic, an earlier analysis of several hundred of the donors relied on high-throughput TCR beta sequencing. Donor age, sex, ethnicity and CMV serostatus were compiled together with the repertoire data. A later genetic analysis used genome-wide SNP genotypes for about 55% of the 666 donors, treating that subset as a discovery cohort. All discovery cohort repertoires had been generated using a single sequencing platform. Both class I and class II loci were covered by HLA typing, at four-digit resolution. Typing coverage differed by locus: A, B, C, DRB1 and DQB1 were typed in roughly 629-630 donors, DQA1 in 500 to 550, DPA1 in over 600, and DPB1 in around 490. Because of strong linkage in the cohort, 5 or 6 DR-DQ haplotypes were treated as single units for association and clustering. Among about 410 genotyped donors of the cohort, an average of around 220,000 unique TCR beta nucleotide sequences was sequenced per donor, of which roughly 17% were non-productive.

What the research found in general, with its limitations: A few of the identified cytomegalovirus-associated TCR beta chains were confirmed in vitro to be specific for cytomegalovirus antigens. Several of the top co-occurrence clusters appeared to be linked to parvovirus B19, influenza, CMV and Epstein-Barr virus, according to a later analysis. It was suggested by the authors that the approach could potentially be generalized to other disease states and immunological phenotypes. A group of highly shared sequence variants was considered likely to be a technical artifact of the sequencing pipeline. In a later analysis, HLA-associated TCR beta chains showed more clonal expansion and lower generation probabilities than non-associated chains that were equally common. The study gave a list of under 200 TCR beta chains associated with cytomegalovirus. A later analysis associated roughly 17,000 TCR beta sequences with specific HLA alleles at a false discovery rate of 0.05. A later genetic analysis associated a missense DCLRE1C variant with V-gene and J-gene trimming of TCR beta chains, and an independent cohort replicated the association. Because counts were too low, approximately 18 rarely observed V segments, including chromosome 9 orphons, were excluded from the earlier analysis of several hundred of the donors. Because the 87-base-pair reads could not distinguish some IMGT-functional V segments, including TRBV6-2 and TRBV6-3, those segments were excluded. HLA typing was unavailable for some donors at each locus, so association tests used only the typed subset. When HLA alleles, especially DR and DQ, strongly co-occurred, TCR associations were difficult to assign to individual alleles. In both the original and validation cohorts, the classifier was reported to diagnose cytomegalovirus status with high specificity and sensitivity. This cohort had only TCR beta chains sequenced, and the lack of alpha or paired-chain data limited which features could be detected. Most CMV-associated TCR beta chains appeared to be HLA-restricted in a later analysis, and the HLA associations seemed to be driven largely by CMV exposure. An earlier analysis of approximately 570 of the donors showed that most TCR beta V segments appeared in productive rearrangements either about 87% or about 30% of the time, which broadly matched IMGT annotations. According to a later genetic analysis, donors in an Asian-associated ancestry cluster had fewer N-insertions in productive TCRs than the approximately 650-donor mean. In a later analysis, TCR association rates were found to vary across HLA loci, with the most associated TCRs seen for DRB1 alleles and the fewest for HLA-C alleles. Most TCR sequences were observed very rarely across donors, whereas some public TCRs were present in many individuals. Correlated functional status among segregating V segments might reflect linkage disequilibrium, but an unknown experimental factor could not be ruled out. Immune exposure information for the cohort was limited to CMV serostatus. A further reported finding was that TCR beta sequences accurately predicted the HLA-A and HLA-B alleles for most subjects in the first cohort. The presence/absence analyses assumed that sequencing depth was roughly uniform across donors, and that assumption may not be true.

CDR1 and CDR2 were assigned from the germline V gene as MGHRA and YSYEKL. V was cut back by 0 bases and J by 5 bases, leaving a gap of 16 bases between them. The CDR3 measures 16 amino acids from cysteine to phenylalanine. The retained sequence is limited to the CDR3, 48 bases, with the frame set at the first base. Libraries were made using the immunoSEQ multiplex PCR assay. A mixture of 60 forward primers for TCR Vbeta segments and 13 reverse primers for TCR Jbeta segments was used in the multiplex PCR. The CDR3 region of rearranged TCR beta genes was amplified from genomic DNA with a multiplex PCR assay. The amplified TCR beta libraries were sequenced on the Illumina HiSeq System as 87-base-pair reads. The study's processing was this. A later analysis tallied approximately 87 million unique TCR beta chains across the 650 to 750 repertoires, and approximately 9.9 million of those chains were shared by two or more donors. A nearest-neighbor algorithm error-corrected the raw reads and collapsed the reads into unique sequences, merging closely related sequences to remove PCR and sequencing errors. V, D and J gene segments were assigned by aligning CDR3 sequences to IMGT reference sequences. For a sequence to be retained, at least a six-nucleotide match to both a V gene segment and a J gene segment was required. Rearrangements were called productive when the CDR3 lacked stop codons and stayed in frame with V and J; all others were non-productive. Following IMGT convention, CDR3 was defined as the stretch from the second conserved V-encoded cysteine to the conserved J-encoded phenylalanine. Sequences without an unambiguous match to a single V gene segment were excluded from the earlier analysis of over 500 of the donors. An earlier analysis of about 590 of the donors classified V segments as functional when productive rearrangements were above 56.7% and as segregating when the standard deviation between donors was above 5%. A statistical classification framework was built to diagnose cytomegalovirus status from the catalog of TCR beta chain sequences. In a later analysis, TCR nucleotide sequences were compared against IMGT/GENE-DB human TR gene sequences so that V and J genes could be assigned. Using the TCRdist pipeline, a later analysis assigned CDR3 sequences along with most-parsimonious VDJ recombination scenarios. In a later analysis, every TCR beta chain was defined by the combination of its CDR3 amino acid sequence and its V-gene family, and reads without a unique V-gene family were dropped. In a later analysis, fewer than 650 highly shared, low-generation-probability nucleotide sequences were removed to address suspected cross-contamination and a sequencing artifact. In a later analysis, a clonal expansion index for each public chain was calculated from normalized within-repertoire ranks of inferred template counts. A later analysis computed generation probabilities with a VDJ recombination model fitted to out-of-frame rearrangements, and checked the results against IGoR. Hypergeometric tests were used in a later analysis to score TCR-TCR, TCR-HLA and TCR-CMV co-occurrence, with a repertoire-size bias correction applied to the TCR pairs. To estimate false discovery rates, a later analysis permuted the HLA or CMV assignments 20 times. In a later analysis, co-occurring TCRs were grouped using DBSCAN, and TCRdist sequence similarity was added for clustering within HLA-allele-positive subsets. For co-occurrence clustering, repertoires with fewer than 30,000 or more than 120,000 public chains were excluded, along with five repertoires with anomalous nucleotide sharing. Held by TCRdb, this immuneACCESS table contains in-frame sequences only and omits some clones. Under half of the omission traces to an unresolved V gene where checked; the cause of the rest is unknown. That table is the source of V, J and clone size, and D and trimming were worked out from the DNA. For this sample the table gives roughly 110,000 clones, of which approximately 81% were detected only once. The top ten constitute 2% to 2.5% of the sample.

This receptor was taken from a man aged 30 to 45 in good health and CMV-seronegative. The rearranged segments are TRBV4-1 and TRBJ1-2; TRBD1 could be the D gene, as 6 bases match. The material sequenced was PBMCs. The encoded CDR3 is CASSQDLAGAGYGYTF. The DNA reads TGCGCCAGCAGCCAAGATTTAGCGGGGGCCGGGTATGGCTACACCTTC.